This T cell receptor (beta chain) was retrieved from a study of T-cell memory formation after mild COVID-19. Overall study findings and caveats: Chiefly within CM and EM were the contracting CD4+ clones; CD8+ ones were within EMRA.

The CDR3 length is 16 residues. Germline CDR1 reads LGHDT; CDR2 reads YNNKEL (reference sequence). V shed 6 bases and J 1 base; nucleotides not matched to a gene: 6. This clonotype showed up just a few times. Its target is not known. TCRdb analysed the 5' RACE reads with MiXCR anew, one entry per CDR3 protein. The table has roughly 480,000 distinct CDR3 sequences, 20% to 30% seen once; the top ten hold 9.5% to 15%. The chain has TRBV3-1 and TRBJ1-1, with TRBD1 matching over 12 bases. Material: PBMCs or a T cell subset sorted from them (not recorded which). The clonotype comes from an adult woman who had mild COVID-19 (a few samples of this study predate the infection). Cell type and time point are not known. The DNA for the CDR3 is TGTGCCAGCAGAGCCCGGGACAGGGGGCCGAACACTGAAGCTTTCTTT. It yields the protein CASRARDRGPNTEAFF.